A single sample gave rise to the 5 T cell receptor beta chains below, sequenced in a study of OX40 agonist ivuxolimab in advanced cancers. Using immunoSEQ multiplex PCR, the repertoire was profiled, and TCRdb retains in-frame clones only, with some absent. The profile shows more than 65,000 clones, 88% of them singletons. Specimen: CD4+ or CD8+ T cells sorted from blood, collected in a trial of the OX40 agonist ivuxolimab. The receptors derive from an adult with an advanced solid tumor such as melanoma, head and neck, liver or kidney cancer.

This sequence joins TRBV14 and TRBJ1-5; 7 bases agree with TRBD1. This CDR3 is 14 amino acids long. Trimming took 2 bases from V and 7 from J; bases not matched to a gene: 5. Germline values: CDR1 SGHDN, CDR2 FVKESK. In DNA, the CDR3 is TGTGCCAGCAGCCAAACAGGGGCGAGGCAGCCCCAGCATTTT. This gives the protein CASSQTGARQPQHF.

V and J are TRBV5-6 and TRBJ1-2; no definite D call. CDR1 is SGHDT and CDR2 is YYEEEE in the germline V gene. Trimming removed 2 bases at V and 3 bases at J, with 8 bases between. The CDR3 sequence is 13 residues long. CDR3 DNA: TGTGCCAGCAGCTTTCAGGTACACTATGGCTACACCTTC. This sequence encodes CASSFQVHYGYTF. Based on the CDR3 plus reference TRBV5-6 and TRBJ1-2, the full variable domain is DAGVTQSPTHLIKTRGQQVTLRCSPKSGHDTVSWYQQALGQGPQFIFQYYEEEERQRGNFPDRFSGHQFPNYSSELNVNALLLGDSALYLCASSFQVHYGYTFGSGTRLTVV.

The chain links TRBV6-6 to TRBJ1-1; maybe TRBD1 (5 bases). The CDR3 runs to 14 residues. V was shortened by 2 bases and J by 1 base, with 8 bases between the two germline ends. Germline assignment: CDR1 MNHNY and CDR2 SVGAGI (reference sequence). In nucleotides, the CDR3 is TGTGCCAGCAGTTACAGGGGCCCGAACACTGAAGCTTTCTTT. This gives the protein CASSYRGPNTEAFF.

CDR3 protein: CASSPSSVSEQFF. Written as DNA, the CDR3 is TGTGCCAGCAGCCCAAGTAGCGTAAGTGAGCAGTTCTTC. The chain employs TRBV7-3 and TRBJ2-1; TRBD2 might be the D (5 bases). Trimming pared 5 bases from V and 9 bases from J, leaving 14 bases between. Looked up from germline, CDR1 is SGHTA and CDR2 is FQGTGA. The CDR3 consists of 13 residues.

This rearrangement joins TRBV6-5 to TRBJ2-2; 13 bases map to TRBD2. Germline V gene lookup returns CDR1 MNHEY and CDR2 SVGAGI. The CDR3 runs to 15 residues. The V segment lost 6 bases and the J segment 4 bases; nucleotides outside the gene matches: 2. The CDR3 region is CASRRLAGGTGELFF. In nucleotides, the CDR3 is TGTGCCAGCAGGCGACTAGCGGGAGGCACCGGGGAGCTGTTTTTT.